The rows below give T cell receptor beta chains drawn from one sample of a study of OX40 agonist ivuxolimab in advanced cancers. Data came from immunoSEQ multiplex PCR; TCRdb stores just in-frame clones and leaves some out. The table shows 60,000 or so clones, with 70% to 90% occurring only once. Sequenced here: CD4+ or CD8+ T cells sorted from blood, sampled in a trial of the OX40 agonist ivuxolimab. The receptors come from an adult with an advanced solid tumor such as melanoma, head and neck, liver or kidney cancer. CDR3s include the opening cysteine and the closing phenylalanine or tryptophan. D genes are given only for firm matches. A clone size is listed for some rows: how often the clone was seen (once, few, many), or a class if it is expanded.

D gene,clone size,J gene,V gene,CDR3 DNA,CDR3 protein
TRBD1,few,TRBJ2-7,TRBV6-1,TGTGCCAGCTCTAGAACGGGACAGGGGTACGAGCAGTACTTC,CASSRTGQGYEQYF
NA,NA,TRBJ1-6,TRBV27,TGTGCCAGCAGTTTTGGGGGGCGGACACCCCTCCACTTT,CASSFGGRTPLHF
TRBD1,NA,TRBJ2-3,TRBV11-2,TGTGCCAGCAGCCGAGGGACAGTAGAGCCCACAGATACGCAGTATTTT,CASSRGTVEPTDTQYF
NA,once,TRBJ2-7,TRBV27,TGTGCCAGCAGTTTATTCCGGGGATACGAGCAGTACTTC,CASSLFRGYEQYF
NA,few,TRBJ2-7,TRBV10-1,TGCGCCAGCAGTGAGTCGGGGGAAGGGGGAGAGCAGTACTTC,CASSESGEGGEQYF
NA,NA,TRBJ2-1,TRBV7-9,TGTGCCAGCAGCCTCACAATGCCTATTGGGAGTGAGCAGTTCTTC,CASSLTMPIGSEQFF
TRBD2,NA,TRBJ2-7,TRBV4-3,TGCGCCAGCAGCCCGACGGGCGGGGGTGCCTACGAGCAGTACTTC,CASSPTGGGAYEQYF
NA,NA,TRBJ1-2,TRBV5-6,TGTGCCAGCAGCTTGTTATCCACAATTGGATATGGCTACACCTTC,CASSLLSTIGYGYTF
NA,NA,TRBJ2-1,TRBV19,TGTGCCAGTCGTGCGGCCCGGGGAGCGTACAATGAGCAGTTCTTC,CASRAARGAYNEQFF
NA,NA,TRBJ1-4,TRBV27,TGTGCCAGCAGTTTACGACGGAATGGCGAAAAACTGTTTTTT,CASSLRRNGEKLFF
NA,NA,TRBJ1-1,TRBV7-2,TGTGCCAGCAGCTTAGCTATATCGCAGCGGGGGTACACTGAAGCTTTCTTT,CASSLAISQRGYTEAFF
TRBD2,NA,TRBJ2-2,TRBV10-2,TGCGCCAGCAGTGCGGGACTAGCGGGAGCGAGAGACACCGGGGAGCTGTTTTTT,CASSAGLAGARDTGELFF
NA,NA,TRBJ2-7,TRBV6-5,TGTGCCAGCACCAACCCCCGGCCACCGGGCGAGCAGTACTTC,CASTNPRPPGEQYF
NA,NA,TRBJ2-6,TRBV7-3,TGTGCCAGCAGTTTGGCAGGGTCTGGGGCCAACGTCCTGACTTTC,CASSLAGSGANVLTF
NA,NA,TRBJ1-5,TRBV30,TGTGCCTGGAGTGTAGGGAATCATCAGCCCCAGCATTTT,CAWSVGNHQPQHF
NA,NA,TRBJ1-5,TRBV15,TGTGCCACCAGCAGAGGGGTGGACAATCAGCCCCAGCATTTT,CATSRGVDNQPQHF
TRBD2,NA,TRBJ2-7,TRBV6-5,TGTGCCAGCAAGTCTAGCGGGAGTATGTACGAGCAGTACTTC,CASKSSGSMYEQYF
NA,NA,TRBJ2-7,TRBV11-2,TGTGCCAGCAGCTTAGCAGGACACACCTACGAGCAGTACTTC,CASSLAGHTYEQYF
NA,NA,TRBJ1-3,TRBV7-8,TGTGCCAGCAGCTTAAAAAGGAGAGAACCTACCACCACCATATATTTT,CASSLKRREPTTTIYF
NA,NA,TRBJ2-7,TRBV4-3,TGCGCCAGCAGCCAAACCGGACTTGGAAGAATCTCCTACGAGCAGTACTTC,CASSQTGLGRISYEQYF
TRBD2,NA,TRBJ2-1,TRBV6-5,TGTGCCAGCAGTTACACGATGCGGGGGGGAGAGTTCTTC,CASSYTMRGGEFF
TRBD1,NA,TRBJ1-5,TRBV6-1,TGTGCCAGCAGCCAGACAGGGGGCCATCAGCCCCAGCATTTT,CASSQTGGHQPQHF
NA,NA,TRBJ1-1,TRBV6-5,TGTGCCAGCAGTCGGAACACTGAAGCTTTCTTT,CASSRNTEAFF
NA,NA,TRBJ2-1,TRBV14,TGTGCCAGCAGCCGACTAGACGGCAATGAGCAGTTCTTC,CASSRLDGNEQFF
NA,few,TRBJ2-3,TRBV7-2,TGTGCCAGCAGCTCCCTGTTGGATACGCAGTATTTT,CASSSLLDTQYF
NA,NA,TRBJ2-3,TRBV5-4,TGTGCCAGCAGCACGAAACAGGGATCTCTTTTATTGGATACGCAGTATTTT,CASSTKQGSLLLDTQYF
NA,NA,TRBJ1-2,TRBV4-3,TGCGCCAGCAGCCAAGCCGACAGGTCCCAAGGGGGCTACACCTTC,CASSQADRSQGGYTF
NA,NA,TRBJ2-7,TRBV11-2,TGTGCCAGCAGCTTAGAGGGGGTTAGCGGATCCTACGAGCAGTACTTC,CASSLEGVSGSYEQYF
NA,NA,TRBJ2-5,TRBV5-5,TGTGCCAGCAGCGAGGCGGATCAAGAGACCCAGTACTTC,CASSEADQETQYF
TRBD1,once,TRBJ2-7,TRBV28,TGTGCCAGCAGCAAGCCAGGGGTCGGACAGGGGGCCAGTCCGACCAACTACGAGCAGTACTTC,CASSKPGVGQGASPTNYEQYF
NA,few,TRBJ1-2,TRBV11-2,TGTGCCAGCAGCGGGTTAGGGGCCTATGGCTACACCTTC,CASSGLGAYGYTF
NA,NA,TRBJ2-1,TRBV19,TGTGCCAGTGGGCCGGGACTCTACAATGAGCAGTTCTTC,CASGPGLYNEQFF
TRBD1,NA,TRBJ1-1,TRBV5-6,TGTGCCAGCAGCGGGACAGGGGCCACTGAAGCTTTCTTT,CASSGTGATEAFF
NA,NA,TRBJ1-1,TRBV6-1,TGTGCCAGCAGTGAAGCGGCCGAGAACACTGAAGCTTTCTTT,CASSEAAENTEAFF
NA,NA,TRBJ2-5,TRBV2,TGTGCCAGCGGGCGAGAGACCCAGTACTTC,CASGRETQYF
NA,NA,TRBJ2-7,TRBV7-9,TGTGCCAGCAGCTTAGAGGCAGCGAGCTCCTACGAGCAGTACTTC,CASSLEAASSYEQYF
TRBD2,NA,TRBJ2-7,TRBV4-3,TGCGCCAGCAGCCAAGGACGACTAGCGGGAGGGTACGAGCAGTACTTC,CASSQGRLAGGYEQYF
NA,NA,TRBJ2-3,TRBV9,TGTGCCAGCAGCGTAGATCTACCTAGCACAGATACGCAGTATTTT,CASSVDLPSTDTQYF
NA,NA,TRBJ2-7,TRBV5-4,TGTGCCAGCGGGATAGGGACCTCCTACGAGCAGTACTTC,CASGIGTSYEQYF
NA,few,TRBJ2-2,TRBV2,TGTGCCAGCAGAGAGGCTAGGGCCGGCACCGGGGAGCTGTTTTTT,CASREARAGTGELFF
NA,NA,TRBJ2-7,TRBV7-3,TGTGCCAGCAGCTGGGCCCCCAACTACGAGCAGTACTTC,CASSWAPNYEQYF
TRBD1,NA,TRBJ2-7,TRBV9,TGTGCCAGCAGCTCGGGACAGGGGATCTACGAGCAGTACTTC,CASSSGQGIYEQYF
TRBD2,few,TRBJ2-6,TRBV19,TGTGCCAGTAGTCCATTTGGGGTAGCGGGAGACACAACCTCTGGGGCCAACGTCCTGACTTTC,CASSPFGVAGDTTSGANVLTF
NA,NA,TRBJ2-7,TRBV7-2,TGTGCCAGCAGCCTCAAAAGGGGTGGCGACGAGCAGTACTTC,CASSLKRGGDEQYF
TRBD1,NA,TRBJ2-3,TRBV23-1,TGCGCCAGCAGTCACCGCGGACAGGGAACAGATACGCAGTATTTT,CASSHRGQGTDTQYF